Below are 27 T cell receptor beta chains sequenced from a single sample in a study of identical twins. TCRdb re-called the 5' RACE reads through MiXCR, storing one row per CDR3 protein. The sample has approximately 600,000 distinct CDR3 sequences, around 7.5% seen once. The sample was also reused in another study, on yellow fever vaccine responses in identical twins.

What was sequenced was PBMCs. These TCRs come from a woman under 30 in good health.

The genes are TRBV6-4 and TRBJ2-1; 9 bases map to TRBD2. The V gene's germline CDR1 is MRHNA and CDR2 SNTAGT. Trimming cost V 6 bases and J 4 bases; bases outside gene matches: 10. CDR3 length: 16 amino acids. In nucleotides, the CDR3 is TGTGCCAGCAGCAGGACTAGCGTAGCGGTATACAATGAGCAGTTCTTC. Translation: CASSRTSVAVYNEQFF.

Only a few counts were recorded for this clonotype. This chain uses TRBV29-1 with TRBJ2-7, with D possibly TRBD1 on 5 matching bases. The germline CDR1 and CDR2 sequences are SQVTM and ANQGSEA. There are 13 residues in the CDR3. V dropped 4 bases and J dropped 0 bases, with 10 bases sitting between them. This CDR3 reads CSVGGGSSYEQYF. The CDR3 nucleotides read TGCAGCGTTGGGGGCGGTAGCTCCTACGAGCAGTACTTC.

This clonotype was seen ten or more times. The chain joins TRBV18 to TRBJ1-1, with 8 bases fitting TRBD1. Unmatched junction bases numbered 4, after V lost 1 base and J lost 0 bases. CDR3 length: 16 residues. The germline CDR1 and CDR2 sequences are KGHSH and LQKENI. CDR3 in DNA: TGTGCCAGCTCACCACAGGACAGGGAAATGAACACTGAAGCTTTCTTT. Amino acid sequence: CASSPQDREMNTEAFF.

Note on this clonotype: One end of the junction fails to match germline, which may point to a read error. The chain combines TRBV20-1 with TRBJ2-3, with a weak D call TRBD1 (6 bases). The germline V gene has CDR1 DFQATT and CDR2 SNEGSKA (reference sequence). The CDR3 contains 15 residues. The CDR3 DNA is TGCTGTGCTAGTAAGGTAGCCGGAAGGGGGGATACGCAGTATTTT. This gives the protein CCASKVAGRGDTQYF.

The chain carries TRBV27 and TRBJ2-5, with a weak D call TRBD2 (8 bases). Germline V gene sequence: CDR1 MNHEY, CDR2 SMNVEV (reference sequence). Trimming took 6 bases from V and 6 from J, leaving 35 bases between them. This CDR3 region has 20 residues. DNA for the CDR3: TGTGCCAGCAGCTCCTCACCCCTATCTAGCGGGCAGGGGGTTCGGAAGACCCAGTACTTC. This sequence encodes CASSSSPLSSGQGVRKTQYF.

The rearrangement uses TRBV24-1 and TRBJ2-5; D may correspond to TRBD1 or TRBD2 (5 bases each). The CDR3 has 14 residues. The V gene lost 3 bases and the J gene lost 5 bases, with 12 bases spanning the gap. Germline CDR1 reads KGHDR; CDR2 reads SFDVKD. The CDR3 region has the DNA TGTGCCACCAGTGATCTCCGGGACCGGGAGACCCAGTACTTC. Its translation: CATSDLRDRETQYF.

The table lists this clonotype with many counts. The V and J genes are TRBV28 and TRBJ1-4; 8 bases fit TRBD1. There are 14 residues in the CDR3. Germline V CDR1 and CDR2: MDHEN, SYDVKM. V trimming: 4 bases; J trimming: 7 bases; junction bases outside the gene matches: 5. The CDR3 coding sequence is TGTGCCAGCAGTTGGACAGGGAGAGTTGAAAAACTGTTTTTT. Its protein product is CASSWTGRVEKLFF.

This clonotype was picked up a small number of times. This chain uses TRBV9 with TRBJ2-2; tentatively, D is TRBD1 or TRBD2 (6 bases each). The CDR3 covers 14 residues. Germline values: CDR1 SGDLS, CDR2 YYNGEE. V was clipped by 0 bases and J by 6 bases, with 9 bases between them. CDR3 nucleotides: TGTGCCAGCAGCGTAGGGGGGGCGTCCGGGGAGCTGTTTTTT. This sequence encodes CASSVGGASGELFF.

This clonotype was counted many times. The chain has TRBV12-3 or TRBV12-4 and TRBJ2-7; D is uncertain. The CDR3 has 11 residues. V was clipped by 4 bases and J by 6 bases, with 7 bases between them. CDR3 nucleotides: TGTGCCAGCAGTTCTCTGAGCGAGCAGTACTTC. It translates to CASSSLSEQYF.

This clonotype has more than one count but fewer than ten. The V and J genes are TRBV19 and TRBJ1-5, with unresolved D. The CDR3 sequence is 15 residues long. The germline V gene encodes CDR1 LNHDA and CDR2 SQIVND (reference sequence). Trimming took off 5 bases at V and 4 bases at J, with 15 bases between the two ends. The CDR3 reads CASSFAHIENQPQHF. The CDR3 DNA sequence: TGTGCCAGTAGTTTCGCGCACATCGAAAATCAGCCCCAGCATTTT.

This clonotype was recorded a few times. The CDR3 protein is CATSRSGTTNEQFF. CDR3 DNA: TGTGCCACCAGCAGATCGGGGACTACCAATGAGCAGTTCTTC. This rearrangement joins TRBV15 to TRBJ2-1; 7 nucleotides line up with TRBD2. V shed 2 bases, J shed 6 bases, and the junction held 4 bases outside the gene matches. The CDR3 runs to 14 residues. The germline CDR1 and CDR2 sequences are LNHNV and YYDKDF (reference sequence).

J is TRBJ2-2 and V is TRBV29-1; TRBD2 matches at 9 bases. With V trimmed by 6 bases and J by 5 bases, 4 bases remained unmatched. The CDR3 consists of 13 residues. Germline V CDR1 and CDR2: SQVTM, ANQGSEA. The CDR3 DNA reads TGCAGCGTACTAGCGGGTGCGACCGGGGAGCTGTTTTTT. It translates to CSVLAGATGELFF.

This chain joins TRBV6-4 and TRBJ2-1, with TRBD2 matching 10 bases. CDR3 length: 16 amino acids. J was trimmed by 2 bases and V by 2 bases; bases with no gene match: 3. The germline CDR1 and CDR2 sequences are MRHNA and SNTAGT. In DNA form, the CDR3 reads TGTGCCAGCAGTGACAGGAGCGGGGGGGCCTACAATGAGCAGTTCTTC. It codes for CASSDRSGGAYNEQFF.

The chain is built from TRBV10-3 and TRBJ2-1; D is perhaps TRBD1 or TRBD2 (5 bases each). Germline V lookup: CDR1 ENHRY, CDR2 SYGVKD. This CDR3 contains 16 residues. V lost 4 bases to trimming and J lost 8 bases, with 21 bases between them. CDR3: CAISGTGPKEFYEQFF. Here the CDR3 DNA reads TGTGCCATCAGTGGGACGGGACCCAAGGAGTTCTATGAGCAGTTCTTC.

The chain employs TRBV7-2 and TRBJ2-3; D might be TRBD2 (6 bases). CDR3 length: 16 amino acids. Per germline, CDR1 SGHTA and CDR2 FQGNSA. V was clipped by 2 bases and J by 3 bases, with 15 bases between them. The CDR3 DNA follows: TGTGCCAGCAGCTTATCGGGCGGGGCCGGGACAGATACGCAGTATTTT. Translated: CASSLSGGAGTDTQYF. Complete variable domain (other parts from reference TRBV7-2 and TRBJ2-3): GAGVSQSPSNKVTEKGKDVELRCDPISGHTALYWYRQSLGQGLEFLIYFQGNSAPDKSGLPSDRFSAERTGGSVSTLTIQRTQQEDSAVYLCASSLSGGAGTDTQYFGPGTRLTVL.

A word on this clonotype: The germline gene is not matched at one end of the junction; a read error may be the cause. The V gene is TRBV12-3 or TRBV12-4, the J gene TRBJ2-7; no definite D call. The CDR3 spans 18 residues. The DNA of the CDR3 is TGTGCCATCAGTTCTACTTCACTTCCGGTGGCGCCTTCCTACGAGCAGTACTTC. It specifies CAISSTSLPVAPSYEQYF.

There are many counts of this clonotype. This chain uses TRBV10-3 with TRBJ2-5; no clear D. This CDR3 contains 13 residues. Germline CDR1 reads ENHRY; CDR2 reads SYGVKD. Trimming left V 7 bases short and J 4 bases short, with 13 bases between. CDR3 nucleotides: TGTGCCATCACCCGAGGTTTGGGAGAGACCCAGTACTTC. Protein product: CAITRGLGETQYF.

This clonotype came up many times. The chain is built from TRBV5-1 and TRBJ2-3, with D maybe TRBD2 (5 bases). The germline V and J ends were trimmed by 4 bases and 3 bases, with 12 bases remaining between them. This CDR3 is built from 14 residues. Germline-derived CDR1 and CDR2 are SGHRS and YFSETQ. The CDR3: CASSAGLITDTQYF. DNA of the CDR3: TGCGCCAGCAGCGCCGGACTTATAACAGATACGCAGTATTTT.

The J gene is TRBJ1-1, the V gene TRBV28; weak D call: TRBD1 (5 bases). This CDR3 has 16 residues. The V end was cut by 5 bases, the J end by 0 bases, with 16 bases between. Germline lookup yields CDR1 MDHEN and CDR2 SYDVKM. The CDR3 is CASSHGTATLNTEAFF. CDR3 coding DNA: TGTGCCAGCAGTCATGGGACCGCGACCTTGAACACTGAAGCTTTCTTT.

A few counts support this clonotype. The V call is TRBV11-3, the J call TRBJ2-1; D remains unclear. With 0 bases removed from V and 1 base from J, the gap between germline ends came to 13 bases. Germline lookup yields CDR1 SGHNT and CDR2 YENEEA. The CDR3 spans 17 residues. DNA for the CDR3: TGTGCCAGCAGCTTAGATTTGGGCCCTCGGTCCTACAATGAGCAGTTCTTC. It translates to CASSLDLGPRSYNEQFF.

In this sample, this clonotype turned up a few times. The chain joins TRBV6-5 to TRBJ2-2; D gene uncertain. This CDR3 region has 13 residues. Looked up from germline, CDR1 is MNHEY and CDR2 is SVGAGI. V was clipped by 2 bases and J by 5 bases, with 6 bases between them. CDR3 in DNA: TGTGCCAGCAGTTACGATCCTACCGGGGAGCTGTTTTTT. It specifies CASSYDPTGELFF.

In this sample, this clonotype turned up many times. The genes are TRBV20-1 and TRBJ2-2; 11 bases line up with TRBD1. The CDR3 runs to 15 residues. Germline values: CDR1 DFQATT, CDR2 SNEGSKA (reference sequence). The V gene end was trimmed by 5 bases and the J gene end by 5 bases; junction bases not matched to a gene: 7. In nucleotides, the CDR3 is TGCAGTGCTCCGGGACAGGGGGATCGGACCGGGGAGCTGTTTTTT. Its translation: CSAPGQGDRTGELFF.

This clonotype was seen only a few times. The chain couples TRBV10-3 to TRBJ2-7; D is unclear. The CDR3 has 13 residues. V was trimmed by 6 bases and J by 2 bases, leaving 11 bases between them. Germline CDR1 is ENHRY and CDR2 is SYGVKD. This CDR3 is CAISGGRTYEQYV. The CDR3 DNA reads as TGTGCCATCAGCGGCGGCAGAACCTACGAGCAGTACGTC.

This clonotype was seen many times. The CDR3 reads CASSHPPGQGRNYGYTF. CDR3 DNA sequence: TGCGCCAGCAGCCATCCGCCGGGACAGGGGAGGAACTATGGCTACACCTTC. J is TRBJ1-2 and V is TRBV4-1, with 10 bases that match TRBD1. J was trimmed by 2 bases and V by 3 bases; bases with no gene match: 9. CDR3 length: 17 residues. Germline CDR1 MGHRA, CDR2 YSYEKL.

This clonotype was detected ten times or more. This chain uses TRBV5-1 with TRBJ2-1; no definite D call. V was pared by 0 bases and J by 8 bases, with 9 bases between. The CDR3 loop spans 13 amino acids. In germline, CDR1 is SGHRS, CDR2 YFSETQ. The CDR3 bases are TGCGCCAGCAGCTTGGCGACTCGTGATGAGCAGTTCTTC. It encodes CASSLATRDEQFF.

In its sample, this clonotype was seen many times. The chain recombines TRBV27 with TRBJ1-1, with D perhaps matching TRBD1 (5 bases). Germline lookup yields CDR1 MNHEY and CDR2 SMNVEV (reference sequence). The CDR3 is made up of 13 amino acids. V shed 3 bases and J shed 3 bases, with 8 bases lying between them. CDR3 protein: CASSFLGDTEAFF. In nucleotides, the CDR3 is TGTGCCAGCAGTTTTCTGGGGGACACTGAAGCTTTCTTT.

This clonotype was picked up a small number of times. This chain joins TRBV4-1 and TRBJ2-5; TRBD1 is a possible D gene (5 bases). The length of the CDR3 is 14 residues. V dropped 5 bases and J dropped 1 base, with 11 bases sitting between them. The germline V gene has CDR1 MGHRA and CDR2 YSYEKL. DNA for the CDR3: TGCGCCAGCAGCAGATCCACAGGCCAAGAGACCCAGTACTTC. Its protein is CASSRSTGQETQYF.